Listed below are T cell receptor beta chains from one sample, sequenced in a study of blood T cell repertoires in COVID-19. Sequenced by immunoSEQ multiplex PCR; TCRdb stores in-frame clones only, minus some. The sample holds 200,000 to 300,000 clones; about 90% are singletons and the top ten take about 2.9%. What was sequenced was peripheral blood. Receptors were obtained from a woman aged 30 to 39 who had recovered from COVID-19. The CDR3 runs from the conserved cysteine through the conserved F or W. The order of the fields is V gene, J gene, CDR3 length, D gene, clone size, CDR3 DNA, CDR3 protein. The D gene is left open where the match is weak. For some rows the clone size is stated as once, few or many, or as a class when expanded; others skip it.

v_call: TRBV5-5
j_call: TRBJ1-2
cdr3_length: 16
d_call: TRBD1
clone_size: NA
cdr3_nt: TGTGCCAGCAGCCTACGGGTTACAGGGGGGGAAAATGGCTACACCTTC
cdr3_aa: CASSLRVTGGENGYTF

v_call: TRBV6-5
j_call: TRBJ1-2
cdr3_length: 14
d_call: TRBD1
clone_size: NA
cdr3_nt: TGTGCCAGCAGGGAGGGACAGTCTTCTTATGGCTACACCTTC
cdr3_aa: CASREGQSSYGYTF

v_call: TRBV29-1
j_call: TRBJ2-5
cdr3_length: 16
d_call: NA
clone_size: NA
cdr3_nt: TGCAGCGTTGAAGGAACAGACCTTGACAGCCAAGAGACCCAGTACTTC
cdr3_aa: CSVEGTDLDSQETQYF

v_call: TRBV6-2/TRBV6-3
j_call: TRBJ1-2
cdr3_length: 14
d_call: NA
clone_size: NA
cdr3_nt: TGTGCCAGCAGTTACTCGGGCAGGGTCTATGGCTACACCTTC
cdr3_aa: CASSYSGRVYGYTF

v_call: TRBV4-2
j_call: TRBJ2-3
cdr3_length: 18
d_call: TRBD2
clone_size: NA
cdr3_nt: TGTGCCAGCAGCCCGGGACTAGCGGGCCGAGCTAGCACAGATACGCAGTATTTT
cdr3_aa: CASSPGLAGRASTDTQYF

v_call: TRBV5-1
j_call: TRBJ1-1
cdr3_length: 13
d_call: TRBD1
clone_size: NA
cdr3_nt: TGCGCCAGCAGCTTGCGACAGGGGGCTGAAGCTTTCTTT
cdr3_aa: CASSLRQGAEAFF

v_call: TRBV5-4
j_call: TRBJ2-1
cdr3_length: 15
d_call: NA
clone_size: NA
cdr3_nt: TGTGCCAGCAGCCAACCGGACAGCTCCTACAATGAGCAGTTCTTC
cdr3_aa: CASSQPDSSYNEQFF

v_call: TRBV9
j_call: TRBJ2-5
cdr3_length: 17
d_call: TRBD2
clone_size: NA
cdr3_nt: TGTGCCAGCAGCGTAGGGTCACTAGCGGGGGGGAAAGAGACCCAGTACTTC
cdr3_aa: CASSVGSLAGGKETQYF

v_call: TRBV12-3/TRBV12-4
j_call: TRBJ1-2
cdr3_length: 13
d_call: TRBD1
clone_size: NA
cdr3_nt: TGTGCCAGCACCACCGGACAGGGGGCTGGCTACACCTTC
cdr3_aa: CASTTGQGAGYTF

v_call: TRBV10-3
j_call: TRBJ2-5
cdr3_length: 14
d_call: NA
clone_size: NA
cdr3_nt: TGTGCCATCAGTGATTGGACAATGAGAGAGACCCAGTACTTC
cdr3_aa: CAISDWTMRETQYF

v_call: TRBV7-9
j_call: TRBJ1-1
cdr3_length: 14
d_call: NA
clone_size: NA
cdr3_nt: TGTGCCAGCAGTTACGGGGAGCCGGGCACTGAAGCTTTCTTT
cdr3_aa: CASSYGEPGTEAFF

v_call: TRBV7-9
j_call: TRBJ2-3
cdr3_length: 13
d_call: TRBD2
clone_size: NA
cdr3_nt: TGTGCCAGCAGGTGGGAGGGGTCGGATACGCAGTATTTT
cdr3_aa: CASRWEGSDTQYF

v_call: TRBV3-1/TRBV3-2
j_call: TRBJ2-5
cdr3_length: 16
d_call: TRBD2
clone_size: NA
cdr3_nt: TGTGCCAGCAGGAGACTAGCGGGGGGTTTGGGAGAGACCCAGTACTTC
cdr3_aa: CASRRLAGGLGETQYF

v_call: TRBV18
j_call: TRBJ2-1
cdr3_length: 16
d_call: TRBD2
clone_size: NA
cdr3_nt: TGTGCCAGCTCACCAGGTTGGGGGGGAGGCTACAATGAGCAGTTCTTC
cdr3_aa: CASSPGWGGGYNEQFF

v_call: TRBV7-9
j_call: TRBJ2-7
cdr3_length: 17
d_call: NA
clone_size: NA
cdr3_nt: TGTGCCAGCAGCTTAGCCGGGAGCATAGGACTTTCCTACGAGCAGTACTTC
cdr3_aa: CASSLAGSIGLSYEQYF

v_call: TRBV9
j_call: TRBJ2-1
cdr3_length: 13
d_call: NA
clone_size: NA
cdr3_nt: TGTGCCAGCAGCATGGAGACGAGTATCGAGCAGTTCTTC
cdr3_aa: CASSMETSIEQFF

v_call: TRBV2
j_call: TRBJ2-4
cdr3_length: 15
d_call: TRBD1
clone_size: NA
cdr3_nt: TGTGCCAGCAGTGAAGCGGGGACAGGGACGGTGGTACAGTACTTC
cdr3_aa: CASSEAGTGTVVQYF

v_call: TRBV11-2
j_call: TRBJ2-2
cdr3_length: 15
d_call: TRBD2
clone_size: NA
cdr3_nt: TGTGCCAGCAGCAAGGGACTAGTGGACACCGGGGAGCTGTTTTTT
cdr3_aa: CASSKGLVDTGELFF

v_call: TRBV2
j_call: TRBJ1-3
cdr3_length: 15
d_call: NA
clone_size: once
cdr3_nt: TGTGCCAGCAGTGAAATGATCTACTCTGGAAACACCATATATTTT
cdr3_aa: CASSEMIYSGNTIYF

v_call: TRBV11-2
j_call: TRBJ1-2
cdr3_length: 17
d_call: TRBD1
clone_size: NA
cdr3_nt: TGTGCCAGCAGCTCTACCAGGGGGCTAGGGGAGAACTATGGCTACACCTTC
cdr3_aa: CASSSTRGLGENYGYTF

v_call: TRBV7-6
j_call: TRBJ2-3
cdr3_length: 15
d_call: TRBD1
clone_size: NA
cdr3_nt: TGTGCCAGCAGCTCCGGGACAGGTCAATTGGATACGCAGTATTTT
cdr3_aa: CASSSGTGQLDTQYF

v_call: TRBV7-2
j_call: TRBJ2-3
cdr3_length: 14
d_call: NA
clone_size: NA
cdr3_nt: TGTGCCAGCAGCTCCTTAGTCCCGCCGGATACGCAGTATTTT
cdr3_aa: CASSSLVPPDTQYF

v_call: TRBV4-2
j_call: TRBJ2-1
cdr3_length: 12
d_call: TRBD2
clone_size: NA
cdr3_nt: TGTGCCAGCAGCCTTGAGAGCGGGGGAAGAATCTTC
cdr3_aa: CASSLESGGRIF

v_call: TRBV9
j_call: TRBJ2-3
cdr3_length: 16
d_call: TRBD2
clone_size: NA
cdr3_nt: TGTGCCAGCAGCGTCCCCCGGAGCGGGGCAACAGATACGCAGTATTTT
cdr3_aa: CASSVPRSGATDTQYF

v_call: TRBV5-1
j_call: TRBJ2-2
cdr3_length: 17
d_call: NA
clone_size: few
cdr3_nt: TGCGCCAGCGGTATACGGGGGGACACTAACCGTCCCGGGGAGCTGTTTTTT
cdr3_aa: CASGIRGDTNRPGELFF

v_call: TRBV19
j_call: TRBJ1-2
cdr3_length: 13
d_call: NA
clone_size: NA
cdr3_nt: TGTGCCAGTAGTATAGCAGGGGAGTATGGCTACACCTTC
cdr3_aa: CASSIAGEYGYTF

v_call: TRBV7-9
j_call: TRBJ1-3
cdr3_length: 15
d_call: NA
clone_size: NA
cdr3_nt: TGTGCCAGCAGCTCAGACCAGGACACCAGAAACACCATATATTTT
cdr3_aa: CASSSDQDTRNTIYF

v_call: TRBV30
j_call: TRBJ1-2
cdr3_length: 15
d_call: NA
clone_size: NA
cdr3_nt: TGTGCCTGGACTATTACGTGGGGGGACTCCTATGGCTACACCTTC
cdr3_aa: CAWTITWGDSYGYTF

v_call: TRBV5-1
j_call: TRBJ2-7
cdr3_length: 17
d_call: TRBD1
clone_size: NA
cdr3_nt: TGCGCCAGCAGCTTGGTCGGCGGACAGGGGTTCGTCCACGAGCAGTACTTC
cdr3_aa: CASSLVGGQGFVHEQYF

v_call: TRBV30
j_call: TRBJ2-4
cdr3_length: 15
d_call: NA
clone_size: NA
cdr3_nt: TGTGCCTGGAGCTCCTTTAGTAGCGCCAAAAACATTCAGTACTTC
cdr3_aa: CAWSSFSSAKNIQYF

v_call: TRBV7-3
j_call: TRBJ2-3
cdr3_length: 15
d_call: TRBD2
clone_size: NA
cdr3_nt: TGTGCCAGCAGTCCTAGACTAGCGTCGATAGATACGCAGTATTTT
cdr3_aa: CASSPRLASIDTQYF

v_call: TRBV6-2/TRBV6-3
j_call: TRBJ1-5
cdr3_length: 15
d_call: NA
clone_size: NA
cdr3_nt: TGTGCCAGCAGCTCAGGGAGGGTTGGCAATCAGCCCCAGCATTTT
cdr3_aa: CASSSGRVGNQPQHF

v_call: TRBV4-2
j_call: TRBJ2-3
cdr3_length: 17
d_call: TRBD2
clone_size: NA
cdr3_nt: TGTGCCAGCAGCCAGGAGCCTAGCGGTACTAGCACAGATACGCAGTATTTT
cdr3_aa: CASSQEPSGTSTDTQYF

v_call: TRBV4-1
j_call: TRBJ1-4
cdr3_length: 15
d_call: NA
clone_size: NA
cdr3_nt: TGCGCCAGCAGCCCCATGGGGGGGTATAGGGAAAAACTGTTTTTT
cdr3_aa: CASSPMGGYREKLFF

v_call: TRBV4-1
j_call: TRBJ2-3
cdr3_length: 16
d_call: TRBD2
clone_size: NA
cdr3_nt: TGCGCCAGCAGCCAAGAGGGGGGGCTAGCGGGGCCATATCAGTATTTT
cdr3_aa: CASSQEGGLAGPYQYF

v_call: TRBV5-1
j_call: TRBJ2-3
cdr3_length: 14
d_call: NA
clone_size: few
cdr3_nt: TGCGCCAGCAGCTTGGGGCTTCGCACAGATACGCAGTATTTT
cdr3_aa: CASSLGLRTDTQYF

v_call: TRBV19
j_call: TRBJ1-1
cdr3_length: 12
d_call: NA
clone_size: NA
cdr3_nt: TGTGCCAGTAGTATCCCCGGGATCCAGGCTTTCTTT
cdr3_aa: CASSIPGIQAFF

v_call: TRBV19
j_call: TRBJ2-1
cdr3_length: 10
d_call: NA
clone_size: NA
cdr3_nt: TGTGCCAGTAGGGGGCGGAGAAGGTTCTTC
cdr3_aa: CASRGRRRFF

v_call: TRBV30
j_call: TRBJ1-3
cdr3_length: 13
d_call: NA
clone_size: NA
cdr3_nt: TGTGCCTGGAGTCCCCCAACTGGAAACACCATATATTTT
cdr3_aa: CAWSPPTGNTIYF

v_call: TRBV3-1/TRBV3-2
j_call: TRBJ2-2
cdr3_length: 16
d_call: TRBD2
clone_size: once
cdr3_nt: TGTGCCAGCAGCCAGGCCGCGCTAGCGGACACCGGGGAGCTGTTTTTT
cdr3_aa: CASSQAALADTGELFF

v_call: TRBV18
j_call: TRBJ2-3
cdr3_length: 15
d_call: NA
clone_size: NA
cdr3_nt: TGTGCCAGCTCACCTGGTAGCGGACACACAGATACGCAGTATTTT
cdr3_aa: CASSPGSGHTDTQYF

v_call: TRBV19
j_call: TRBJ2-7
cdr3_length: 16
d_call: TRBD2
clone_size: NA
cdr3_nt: TGTGCCAGTAGTACCCACGGACTAGCGGGGGGCTACGAGCAGTACTTC
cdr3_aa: CASSTHGLAGGYEQYF

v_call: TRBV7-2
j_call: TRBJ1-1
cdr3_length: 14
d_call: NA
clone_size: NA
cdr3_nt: TGTGCCAGCAGCTTAGGGGGGAGGGGCACTGAAGCTTTCTTT
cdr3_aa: CASSLGGRGTEAFF

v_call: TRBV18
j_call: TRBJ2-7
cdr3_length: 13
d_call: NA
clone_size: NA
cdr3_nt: TGTGCCAGCTCACAACTGGGGGCTTACGAGCAGTACTTC
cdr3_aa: CASSQLGAYEQYF

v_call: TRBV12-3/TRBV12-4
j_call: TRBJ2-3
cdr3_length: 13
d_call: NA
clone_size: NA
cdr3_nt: TGTGCCAGCACCCTGAGGAGCACAGATACGCAGTATTTT
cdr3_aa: CASTLRSTDTQYF

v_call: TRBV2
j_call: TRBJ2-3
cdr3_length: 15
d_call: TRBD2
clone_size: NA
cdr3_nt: TGTGCCAGCAGTGAATCGCGGGGGGGGCCGAATACGCAGTATTTT
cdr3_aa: CASSESRGGPNTQYF

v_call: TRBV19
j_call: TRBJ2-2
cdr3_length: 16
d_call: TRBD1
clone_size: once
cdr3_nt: TGTGCCAGTAGTAAAGGACAGGGGGCGAACACCGGGGAGCTGTTTTTT
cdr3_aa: CASSKGQGANTGELFF

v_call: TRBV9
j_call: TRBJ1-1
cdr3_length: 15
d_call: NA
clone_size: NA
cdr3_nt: TGTGCCAGCAGCGTTTCAACTGTTTTAAACACTGAAGCTTTCTTT
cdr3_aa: CASSVSTVLNTEAFF

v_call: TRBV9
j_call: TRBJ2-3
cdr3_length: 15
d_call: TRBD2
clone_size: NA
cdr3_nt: TGTGCCAGCAGCGTAGGCGGGGGGGCCGGGAATACGCAGTATTTT
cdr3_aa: CASSVGGGAGNTQYF

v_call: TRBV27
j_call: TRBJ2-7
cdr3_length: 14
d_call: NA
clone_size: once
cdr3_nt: TGTGCCAGCAGTCCGGGACTCCGCTCCTACGAGCAGTACTTC
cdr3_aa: CASSPGLRSYEQYF

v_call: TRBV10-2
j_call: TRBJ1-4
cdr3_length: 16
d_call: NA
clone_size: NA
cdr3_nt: TGCGCCAGCAGTGAAGGCCTAGTCCTAGAAGGAGAAAAACTGTTTTTT
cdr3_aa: CASSEGLVLEGEKLFF

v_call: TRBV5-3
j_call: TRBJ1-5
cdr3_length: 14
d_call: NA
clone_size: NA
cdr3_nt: TGTGCCAGAAGCCGGGGGAGGGAGGGCCAGCCCCAGCATTTT
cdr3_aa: CARSRGREGQPQHF

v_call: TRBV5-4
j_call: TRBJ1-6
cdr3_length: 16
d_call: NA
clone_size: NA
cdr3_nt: TGTGCCAGCAGCTTATTCGGTGGAGGGCGGCAATCACCCCTCCACTTT
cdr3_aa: CASSLFGGGRQSPLHF

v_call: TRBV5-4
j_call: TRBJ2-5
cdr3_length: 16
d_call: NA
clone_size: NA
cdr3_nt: TGTGCCAGCAGCCCCGGGGGACTCACAAGCCAAGAGACCCAGTACTTC
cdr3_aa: CASSPGGLTSQETQYF

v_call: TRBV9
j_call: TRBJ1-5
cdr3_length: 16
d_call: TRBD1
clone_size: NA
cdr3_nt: TGTGCCAGCAGCGCCAGGGGGCAGGTAGGCAATCAGCCCCAGCATTTT
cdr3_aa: CASSARGQVGNQPQHF

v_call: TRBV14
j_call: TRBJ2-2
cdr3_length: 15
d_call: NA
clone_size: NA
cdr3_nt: TGTGCCAGCAGCCAAGATGTCGGCAGGCCCGGGGAGCTGTTTTTT
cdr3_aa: CASSQDVGRPGELFF

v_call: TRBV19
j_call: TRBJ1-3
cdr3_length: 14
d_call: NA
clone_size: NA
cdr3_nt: TGTGCCAGTAGCGAGGACAGCTCAGGAAACACCATATATTTT
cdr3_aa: CASSEDSSGNTIYF